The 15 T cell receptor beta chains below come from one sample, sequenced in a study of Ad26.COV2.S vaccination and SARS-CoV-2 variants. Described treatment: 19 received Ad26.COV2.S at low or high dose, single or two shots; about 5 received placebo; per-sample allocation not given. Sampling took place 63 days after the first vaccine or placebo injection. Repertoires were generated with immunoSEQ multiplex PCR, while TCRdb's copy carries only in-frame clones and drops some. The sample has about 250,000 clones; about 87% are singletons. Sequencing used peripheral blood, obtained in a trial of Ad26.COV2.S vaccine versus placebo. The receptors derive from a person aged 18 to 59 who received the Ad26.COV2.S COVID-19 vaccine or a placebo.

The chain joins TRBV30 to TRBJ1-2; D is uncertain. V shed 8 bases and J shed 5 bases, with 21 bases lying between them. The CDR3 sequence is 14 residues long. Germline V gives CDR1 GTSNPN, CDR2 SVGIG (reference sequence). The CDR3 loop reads CAGEDFFPPYGYTF. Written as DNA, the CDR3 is TGTGCCGGAGAGGACTTCTTCCCTCCTTATGGCTACACCTTC.

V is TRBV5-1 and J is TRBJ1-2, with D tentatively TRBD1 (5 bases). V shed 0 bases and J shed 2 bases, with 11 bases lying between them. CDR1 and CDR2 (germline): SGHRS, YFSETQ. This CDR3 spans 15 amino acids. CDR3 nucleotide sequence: TGCGCCAGCAGCTTGGCCAGAGAGGGGAACTATGGCTACACCTTC. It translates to CASSLAREGNYGYTF.

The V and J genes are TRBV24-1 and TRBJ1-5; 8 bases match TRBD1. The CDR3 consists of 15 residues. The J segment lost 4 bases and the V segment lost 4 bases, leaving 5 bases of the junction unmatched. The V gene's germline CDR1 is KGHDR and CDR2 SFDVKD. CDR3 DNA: TGTGCCACCAGTGACTGGACAGGGTATAATCAGCCCCAGCATTTT. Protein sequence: CATSDWTGYNQPQHF.

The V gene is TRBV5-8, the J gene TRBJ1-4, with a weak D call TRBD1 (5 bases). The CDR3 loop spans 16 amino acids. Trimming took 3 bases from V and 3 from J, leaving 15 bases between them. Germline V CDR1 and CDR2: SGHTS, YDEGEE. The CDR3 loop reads CASSSQGGLSNEKLFF. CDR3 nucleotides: TGTGCCAGCAGCTCCCAGGGCGGCCTCTCTAATGAAAAACTGTTTTTT.

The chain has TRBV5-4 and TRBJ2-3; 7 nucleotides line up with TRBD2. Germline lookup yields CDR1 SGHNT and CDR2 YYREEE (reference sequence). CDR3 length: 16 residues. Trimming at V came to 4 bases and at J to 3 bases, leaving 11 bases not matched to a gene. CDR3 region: CASSPGLREGTDTQYF. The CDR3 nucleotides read TGTGCCAGCAGCCCGGGCTTGAGGGAGGGGACAGATACGCAGTATTTT.

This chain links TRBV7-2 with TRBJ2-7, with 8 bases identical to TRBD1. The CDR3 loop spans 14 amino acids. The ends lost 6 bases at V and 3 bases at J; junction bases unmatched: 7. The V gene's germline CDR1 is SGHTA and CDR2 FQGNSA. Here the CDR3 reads CASRPNRGFYEQYF. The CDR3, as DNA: TGTGCCAGCAGACCAAACAGGGGGTTCTACGAGCAGTACTTC. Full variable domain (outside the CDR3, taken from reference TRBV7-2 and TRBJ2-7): GAGVSQSPSNKVTEKGKDVELRCDPISGHTALYWYRQSLGQGLEFLIYFQGNSAPDKSGLPSDRFSAERTGGSVSTLTIQRTQQEDSAVYLCASRPNRGFYEQYFGPGTRLTVT.

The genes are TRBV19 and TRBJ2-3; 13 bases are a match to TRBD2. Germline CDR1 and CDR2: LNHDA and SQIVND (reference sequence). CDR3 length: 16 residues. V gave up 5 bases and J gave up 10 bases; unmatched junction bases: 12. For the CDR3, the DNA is TGTGCCAGTAGTCTCGGGACTAGCGGGACTCACACTGCGCAGTATTTT. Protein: CASSLGTSGTHTAQYF.

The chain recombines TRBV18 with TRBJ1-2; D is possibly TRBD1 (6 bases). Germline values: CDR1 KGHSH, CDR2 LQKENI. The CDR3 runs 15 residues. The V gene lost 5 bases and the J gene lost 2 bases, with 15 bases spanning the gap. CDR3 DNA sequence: TGTGCCAGCTCATCCCAGGGGTCCCCCAACTATGGCTACACCTTC. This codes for CASSSQGSPNYGYTF.

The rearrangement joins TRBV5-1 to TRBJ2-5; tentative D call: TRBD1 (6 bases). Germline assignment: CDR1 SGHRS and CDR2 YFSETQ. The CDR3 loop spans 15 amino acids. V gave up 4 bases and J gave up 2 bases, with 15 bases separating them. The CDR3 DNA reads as TGCGCCAGCAGCACCCAGGGGTCGGCTCAAGAGACCCAGTACTTC. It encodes CASSTQGSAQETQYF.

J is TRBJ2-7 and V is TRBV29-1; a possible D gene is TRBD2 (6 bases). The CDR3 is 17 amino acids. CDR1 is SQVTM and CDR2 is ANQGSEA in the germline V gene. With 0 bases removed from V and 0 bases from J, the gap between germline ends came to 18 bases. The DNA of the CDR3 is TGCAGCGTTGAAGATCCCTACCGGGACGGGAGCTCCTACGAGCAGTACTTC. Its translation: CSVEDPYRDGSSYEQYF.

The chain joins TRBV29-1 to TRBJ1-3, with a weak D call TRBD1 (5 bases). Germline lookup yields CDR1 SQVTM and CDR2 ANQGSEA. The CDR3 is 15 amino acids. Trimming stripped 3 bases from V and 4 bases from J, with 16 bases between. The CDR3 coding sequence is TGCAGCGTTGACTTCGCAGGGTTTAGGGGAAACACCATATATTTT. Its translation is CSVDFAGFRGNTIYF.

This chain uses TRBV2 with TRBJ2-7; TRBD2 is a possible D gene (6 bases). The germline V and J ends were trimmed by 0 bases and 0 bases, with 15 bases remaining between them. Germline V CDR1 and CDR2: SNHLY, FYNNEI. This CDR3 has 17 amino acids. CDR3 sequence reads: CASSEARGGRTSYEQYF. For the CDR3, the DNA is TGTGCCAGCAGTGAAGCGCGTGGAGGGAGGACCTCCTACGAGCAGTACTTC.

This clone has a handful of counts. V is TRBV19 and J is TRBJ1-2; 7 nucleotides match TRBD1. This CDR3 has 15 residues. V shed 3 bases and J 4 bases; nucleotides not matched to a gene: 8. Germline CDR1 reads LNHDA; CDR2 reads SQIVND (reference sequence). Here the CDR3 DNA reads TGTGCCAGTAGTATTCTGACAGGGCCCCTCTATGGCTACACCTTC. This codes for CASSILTGPLYGYTF.

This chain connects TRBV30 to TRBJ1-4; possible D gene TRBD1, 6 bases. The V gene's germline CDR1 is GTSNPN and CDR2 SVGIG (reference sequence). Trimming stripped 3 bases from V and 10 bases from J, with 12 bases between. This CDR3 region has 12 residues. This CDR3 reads CAWRETGSKLFF. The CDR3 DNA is TGTGCCTGGAGGGAGACAGGCTCAAAACTGTTTTTT. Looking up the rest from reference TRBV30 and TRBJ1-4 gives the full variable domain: SQTIHQWPATLVQPVGSPLSLECTVEGTSNPNLYWYRQAAGRGLQLLFYSVGIGQISSEVPQNLSASRPQDRQFILSSKKLLLSDSGFYLCAWRETGSKLFFGSGTQLSVL.

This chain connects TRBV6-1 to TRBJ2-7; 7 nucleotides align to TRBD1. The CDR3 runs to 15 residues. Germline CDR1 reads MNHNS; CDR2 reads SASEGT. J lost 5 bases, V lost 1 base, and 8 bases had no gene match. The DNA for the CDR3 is TGTGCCAGCAGTGAAGATTACAGGGGTCGGGACGAGCAGTACTTC. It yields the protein CASSEDYRGRDEQYF.